This T cell receptor (beta chain) was recovered during a study of blood T cell repertoires in COVID-19. The wider study: Sites across the United States, Italy and Spain contributed samples from acute and convalescent COVID-19.

Original handling: Reference gene primer amplification in the assay estimated nucleated cell counts. The assay was immunoSEQ multiplex PCR, and TCRdb's table has in-frame clones only and misses some. The V and J calls and the clone size are those of that table, but D and trimming were determined from the DNA. The data show nearly 110,000 clones, with roughly nine tenths seen just once and nearly 5% held by the top ten. V was shortened by 7 bases and J by 3 bases, with 25 bases between the two germline ends. In germline, CDR1 is SGHNT, CDR2 YYREEE (reference sequence). The CDR3 is 17 amino acids. The rearrangement joins TRBV5-4 to TRBJ2-5, with D perhaps TRBD1 (6 bases). The sequenced sample consisted of peripheral blood. The source of this sequence is a man between 40 and 49 years old with active or convalescent COVID-19. CDR3 nucleotides: TGTGCCAGCCGAGGGGGATTGGGCAGGGGATTCGAAGAGACCCAGTACTTC. Translated: CASRGGLGRGFEETQYF.